A selection of T cell receptor beta chains follows, all from one sample in a study of esophageal squamous cell carcinoma under preoperative chemotherapy. Via MiXCR, TCRdb re-called the PCR reads, giving one row per CDR3 protein. The data show roughly 30,000 distinct CDR3 sequences, with roughly 50% seen just once and over 9.5% held by the top ten. The sample here was taken from a patient given preoperative chemotherapy. The receptor source for this set is a human donor with esophageal squamous cell carcinoma. The donor label of this sample is uncertain. Both conserved end residues are part of each CDR3. The order of the fields is V gene, D gene, CDR3 length, J gene, clone size, CDR3 DNA, CDR3 protein. A D gene is named only where the DNA matches it firmly. Some rows have no size entry. The others give once, few or many, or a class for an expanded clone.

v_call: TRBV7-2
d_call: -
cdr3_length: 16
j_call: TRBJ2-3
clone_size: once
cdr3_nt: TGTGCCAGCAGCCCACACGGAGGGAGAGGGCAAGATACCCAGTATTTT
cdr3_aa: CASSPHGGRGQDTQYF

v_call: TRBV7-2
d_call: -
cdr3_length: 14
j_call: TRBJ2-5
clone_size: many
cdr3_nt: TGTGCCAGCAGTCTTCGGACGGGTCAAGAGACCCAGTACTTC
cdr3_aa: CASSLRTGQETQYF

v_call: TRBV7-6
d_call: -
cdr3_length: 19
j_call: TRBJ2-4
clone_size: -
cdr3_nt: TGTGCCAGCAGCTTGGATCCGGGGATCGGGGGGCGTGCCAAAGACATCCAGTACTTC
cdr3_aa: CASSLDPGIGGRAKDIQYF

v_call: TRBV11-3
d_call: -
cdr3_length: 14
j_call: TRBJ2-7
clone_size: many
cdr3_nt: TGTGCCAGCAGCCCCTTGGACAGCTCCTACGAGCAGTACTTC
cdr3_aa: CASSPLDSSYEQYF

v_call: TRBV27
d_call: TRBD2
cdr3_length: 18
j_call: TRBJ2-2
clone_size: few
cdr3_nt: TGTGCCAGCAGTCACGCGGGGCGGGAGGGCCTGAGTGGCGGGGCGCTGTATTTT
cdr3_aa: CASSHAGREGLSGGALYF

v_call: TRBV12-3/TRBV12-4
d_call: TRBD1
cdr3_length: 15
j_call: TRBJ2-7
clone_size: -
cdr3_nt: TGTGCCAGCAGTTGGGGACAGGGGGTTTCCTACGAGCAGTACTTC
cdr3_aa: CASSWGQGVSYEQYF

v_call: TRBV24-1
d_call: TRBD1
cdr3_length: 14
j_call: TRBJ1-4
clone_size: -
cdr3_nt: TGTGCCACCAGTGCCCCGGGACAGGGGGCGGAACTGTTTTTT
cdr3_aa: CATSAPGQGAELFF

v_call: TRBV6-1
d_call: -
cdr3_length: 12
j_call: TRBJ2-7
clone_size: many
cdr3_nt: TGTGCCAGCAGCCACAGGTTCCACGAGCAGTACTTC
cdr3_aa: CASSHRFHEQYF

v_call: TRBV5-5
d_call: TRBD2
cdr3_length: 14
j_call: TRBJ2-5
clone_size: -
cdr3_nt: TGTGCCAGCAGCCCTCTGGCGGGAGTAGAGACCCAGTACTTC
cdr3_aa: CASSPLAGVETQYF

v_call: TRBV7-2
d_call: -
cdr3_length: 16
j_call: TRBJ2-3
clone_size: -
cdr3_nt: TGTGCCAGCGGGCGGCACGGAGGCAGAGACCCAGATACCCAGTATTTT
cdr3_aa: CASGRHGGRDPDTQYF

v_call: TRBV11-3
d_call: TRBD2
cdr3_length: 18
j_call: TRBJ2-3
clone_size: -
cdr3_nt: TGTGCCAGCAGCTTCAAACAGACTAGCGGGAGGTCCGGGGATACGCAGTATTTT
cdr3_aa: CASSFKQTSGRSGDTQYF

v_call: TRBV7-9
d_call: -
cdr3_length: 16
j_call: TRBJ2-4
clone_size: -
cdr3_nt: TGTGCCAGCCGCGTACCGCGGCGGCGAGACAAAAACACGCAGTACTTC
cdr3_aa: CASRVPRRRDKNTQYF

v_call: TRBV6-5
d_call: -
cdr3_length: 16
j_call: TRBJ2-3
clone_size: -
cdr3_nt: TGTGCCAGCAGTCCCTCGCCGGCAGGAGGCACAGATACGCAGTATTTT
cdr3_aa: CASSPSPAGGTDTQYF

v_call: TRBV7-3
d_call: TRBD2
cdr3_length: 17
j_call: TRBJ2-5
clone_size: -
cdr3_nt: TGTGCCAGCAGCGTCAGACCGGGGGGAGGGGTCAAAGACACCCAGTACTTC
cdr3_aa: CASSVRPGGGVKDTQYF

v_call: TRBV7-3
d_call: -
cdr3_length: 17
j_call: TRBJ2-1
clone_size: few
cdr3_nt: TGTGCCAGCAGCTTAGTGGGTAGAGGGGGAGGGCGGGGTGAGCAGTTCTTC
cdr3_aa: CASSLVGRGGGRGEQFF

v_call: TRBV7-6
d_call: -
cdr3_length: 13
j_call: TRBJ2-2
clone_size: -
cdr3_nt: TGTGCCAGCAGCCCCTTGAACACCGGGGAGCTGTTTTTT
cdr3_aa: CASSPLNTGELFF

v_call: TRBV12-3/TRBV12-4
d_call: -
cdr3_length: 15
j_call: TRBJ2-4
clone_size: -
cdr3_nt: TGTGGCAGCGGCTCGGGGCTGAGAGCCAAAGACATTCAGTACTTC
cdr3_aa: CGSGSGLRAKDIQYF

v_call: TRBV7-2
d_call: -
cdr3_length: 15
j_call: TRBJ2-1
clone_size: -
cdr3_nt: TGTGCCAGCAGCCTCGACAAGAGCTCCTACAATGAGCAGTTCTTC
cdr3_aa: CASSLDKSSYNEQFF

v_call: TRBV5-8
d_call: TRBD2
cdr3_length: 15
j_call: TRBJ2-7
clone_size: -
cdr3_nt: TGTGCCAGCAGTCCTTCGGCGGGAGGACACAATGAGCAGTACTTC
cdr3_aa: CASSPSAGGHNEQYF

v_call: TRBV7-7
d_call: -
cdr3_length: 13
j_call: TRBJ2-5
clone_size: -
cdr3_nt: TGTGCCAGCAGCTTAGGCAACCAAGAGACCCAGTACTTC
cdr3_aa: CASSLGNQETQYF

v_call: TRBV7-2
d_call: -
cdr3_length: 17
j_call: TRBJ2-1
clone_size: many
cdr3_nt: TGTGCCAGCAGCTTAGCGCGGACAGGAGAGCGGGTTTTTGAGCAGTTCTTC
cdr3_aa: CASSLARTGERVFEQFF

v_call: TRBV10-3
d_call: -
cdr3_length: 13
j_call: TRBJ2-3
clone_size: -
cdr3_nt: TGTGCCACGGGGGTTAGGGCGAAGAACACTCAGTATTTT
cdr3_aa: CATGVRAKNTQYF

v_call: TRBV19
d_call: -
cdr3_length: 14
j_call: TRBJ2-5
clone_size: once
cdr3_nt: TGTGCCAGTAGTATCGGCGGGGTAAGGCAGACCCAGTACTTC
cdr3_aa: CASSIGGVRQTQYF

v_call: TRBV12-3/TRBV12-4
d_call: TRBD2
cdr3_length: 12
j_call: TRBJ2-1
clone_size: once
cdr3_nt: TGTGCCAGCAGTTTTGGGGAGGGCGAGCAGTTCTTC
cdr3_aa: CASSFGEGEQFF

v_call: TRBV18
d_call: -
cdr3_length: 14
j_call: TRBJ2-1
clone_size: few
cdr3_nt: TGTGCCAGCTCACCGATACGGGGTTCCAATGAGCAGTTCTTC
cdr3_aa: CASSPIRGSNEQFF

v_call: TRBV7-8
d_call: -
cdr3_length: 11
j_call: TRBJ1-1
clone_size: few
cdr3_nt: TGTGCCAGCAGTTTGGACACTGAAGCTTTCTTT
cdr3_aa: CASSLDTEAFF

v_call: TRBV5-1
d_call: TRBD1
cdr3_length: 16
j_call: TRBJ2-7
clone_size: few
cdr3_nt: TGCGCCAGCAGCTTGGGGGGGACAGGGGGCAAGAATGAGCAGTACTTC
cdr3_aa: CASSLGGTGGKNEQYF

v_call: TRBV11-3
d_call: -
cdr3_length: 15
j_call: TRBJ2-1
clone_size: -
cdr3_nt: TGTGCCAGCGCCGAGGGCGCAAGCTCCTACAATGAGCAGTTCTTC
cdr3_aa: CASAEGASSYNEQFF

v_call: TRBV7-9
d_call: TRBD2
cdr3_length: 15
j_call: TRBJ2-5
clone_size: -
cdr3_nt: TGTGCCAGCAGTCCGGTAGCGGGAGCCGGGCCGACCCGACTTTTC
cdr3_aa: CASSPVAGAGPTRLF

v_call: TRBV11-3
d_call: -
cdr3_length: 14
j_call: TRBJ1-1
clone_size: -
cdr3_nt: TGTGCCAGCAGCCTTGGGGGCTCGTTATCTGAAGCTTTCTTT
cdr3_aa: CASSLGGSLSEAFF

v_call: TRBV6-1
d_call: -
cdr3_length: 13
j_call: TRBJ2-5
clone_size: many
cdr3_nt: TGTGCCAGCAGCGCAAGCGGCCAAGAGACCCAGTACTTC
cdr3_aa: CASSASGQETQYF

v_call: TRBV10-2
d_call: TRBD2
cdr3_length: 15
j_call: TRBJ2-1
clone_size: few
cdr3_nt: TGCGCCAGCAGGCTCGGGACTAGCGGGACGAATGAGCAGTTCTTC
cdr3_aa: CASRLGTSGTNEQFF

v_call: TRBV6-2/TRBV6-3
d_call: -
cdr3_length: 17
j_call: TRBJ2-7
clone_size: -
cdr3_nt: TGTGCCAGCAGTTACTCGAAGAGGGCGCTGGCTTCCTACGAGCAGTACTTC
cdr3_aa: CASSYSKRALASYEQYF

v_call: TRBV7-8
d_call: TRBD2
cdr3_length: 16
j_call: TRBJ2-5
clone_size: -
cdr3_nt: TGTGCCAGCAGCTCCCCGGGACTAGGGATATACAATGAGCAGTACTTC
cdr3_aa: CASSSPGLGIYNEQYF

v_call: TRBV7-2
d_call: -
cdr3_length: 18
j_call: TRBJ2-4
clone_size: -
cdr3_nt: TGTGCGAGCTGCTATAGGGGGCGGGGCGCCCGAGACCAAGAGATCCAGTACTTC
cdr3_aa: CASCYRGRGARDQEIQYF

v_call: TRBV11-2
d_call: TRBD1
cdr3_length: 13
j_call: TRBJ2-1
clone_size: -
cdr3_nt: TGTGCCAGCAGCGAAGACAGGGCTCTTGAGCAGTTCTTC
cdr3_aa: CASSEDRALEQFF

v_call: TRBV7-6
d_call: -
cdr3_length: 19
j_call: TRBJ2-5
clone_size: -
cdr3_nt: TGTGCCAGCAGCTTGGATGCGCCCATCGGGGGCCGAGCCCAAGAGACCCAGTACTTC
cdr3_aa: CASSLDAPIGGRAQETQYF

v_call: TRBV7-3
d_call: -
cdr3_length: 14
j_call: TRBJ2-5
clone_size: -
cdr3_nt: TGTGCGGGCAGCTGGGGCCGGGACCCAGATACCCAGTACTTC
cdr3_aa: CAGSWGRDPDTQYF

v_call: TRBV7-2
d_call: -
cdr3_length: 17
j_call: TRBJ2-3
clone_size: few
cdr3_nt: TGTGCCAGCAGCTCCAACCGCCTGGCTGTGAGCACCGGTGCGCAGTATTTT
cdr3_aa: CASSSNRLAVSTGAQYF

v_call: TRBV7-2
d_call: -
cdr3_length: 16
j_call: TRBJ2-4
clone_size: -
cdr3_nt: TGTGCCAGCAGCTTAGCCGGGGGCCGTGACAAAGACACTCAGTACTTC
cdr3_aa: CASSLAGGRDKDTQYF

v_call: TRBV5-1
d_call: TRBD2
cdr3_length: 16
j_call: TRBJ2-7
clone_size: few
cdr3_nt: TGCGCCAGCAGTTTTTTCGGGGGGTTAGGGGCCAATGAGCAGTACTTC
cdr3_aa: CASSFFGGLGANEQYF

v_call: TRBV7-3
d_call: -
cdr3_length: 15
j_call: TRBJ2-3
clone_size: -
cdr3_nt: TGTGCCAGCAGCTCGTTTCCGGGAGCCACAAATACGCAGTATTTC
cdr3_aa: CASSSFPGATNTQYF

v_call: TRBV12-3/TRBV12-4
d_call: -
cdr3_length: 16
j_call: TRBJ2-4
clone_size: -
cdr3_nt: TGTGCCAGCAGTGTATCGAGGCTGGGAGCCAAAAACACTCAGTATTTC
cdr3_aa: CASSVSRLGAKNTQYF

v_call: TRBV7-3
d_call: -
cdr3_length: 13
j_call: TRBJ2-5
clone_size: many
cdr3_nt: TGTGCCAGCAGCTTAGGGGAGTTCAGTGAGCAGTACTTC
cdr3_aa: CASSLGEFSEQYF

v_call: TRBV7-2
d_call: -
cdr3_length: 14
j_call: TRBJ2-3
clone_size: -
cdr3_nt: TGTGGCAGCAGCTGGCCGGGGGCCAAAGATACGCAGTACTTT
cdr3_aa: CGSSWPGAKDTQYF

v_call: TRBV12-5
d_call: TRBD2
cdr3_length: 16
j_call: TRBJ2-1
clone_size: medium-sized
cdr3_nt: TGTGCTAGTGGTTTGGCCACTAGCGGGAGGTACAATGAGCAGTTCTTC
cdr3_aa: CASGLATSGRYNEQFF

v_call: TRBV11-3
d_call: -
cdr3_length: 17
j_call: TRBJ2-3
clone_size: many
cdr3_nt: TGTGCCAGCAGCCCTACCGAGGGGGAGCAGAGCACAGATACGCAGTATTTT
cdr3_aa: CASSPTEGEQSTDTQYF

v_call: TRBV7-6
d_call: -
cdr3_length: 13
j_call: TRBJ2-5
clone_size: once
cdr3_nt: TGTGCCAGCAGCGACTCCCGCCAAAAGACCCTGTCCTTC
cdr3_aa: CASSDSRQKTLSF

v_call: TRBV7-9
d_call: TRBD2
cdr3_length: 15
j_call: TRBJ2-1
clone_size: -
cdr3_nt: TGTGCCAGCAGGATGTCGGCGGGAGTCGGGAATGAGCAGTTCTTC
cdr3_aa: CASRMSAGVGNEQFF

v_call: TRBV7-2
d_call: TRBD2
cdr3_length: 16
j_call: TRBJ2-5
clone_size: few
cdr3_nt: TGTGCCAGCGGGGTAGCGGGGGGCCGTGACCAAGAGACCCAGTACTTC
cdr3_aa: CASGVAGGRDQETQYF

v_call: TRBV6-1
d_call: -
cdr3_length: 15
j_call: TRBJ2-5
clone_size: few
cdr3_nt: TGTGCCAGCAGTGAGGTTGGGGTACAGGGCGAGACCCAGTACTTC
cdr3_aa: CASSEVGVQGETQYF

v_call: TRBV7-2
d_call: TRBD1
cdr3_length: 14
j_call: TRBJ2-5
clone_size: once
cdr3_nt: TGTGCCGGGCTCGGGGCCCGGACAGGGGAGACCCAGTACTTC
cdr3_aa: CAGLGARTGETQYF

v_call: TRBV12-3/TRBV12-4
d_call: -
cdr3_length: 14
j_call: TRBJ2-1
clone_size: many
cdr3_nt: TGTGCCAGCAGTTTAGCGCTGGGGCAAGAGACCCAGTTCTTC
cdr3_aa: CASSLALGQETQFF

v_call: TRBV4-1
d_call: -
cdr3_length: 15
j_call: TRBJ2-5
clone_size: -
cdr3_nt: TGCGCCAGCAGCCCGGGAAGGGGCTTACAAGAGACCCAGTACTTC
cdr3_aa: CASSPGRGLQETQYF

v_call: TRBV7-6
d_call: -
cdr3_length: 15
j_call: TRBJ2-5
clone_size: -
cdr3_nt: TGTGCCAGCAGCTTATGGGTGGGTGACCAAGACATCCAGTACTTC
cdr3_aa: CASSLWVGDQDIQYF

v_call: TRBV12-3/TRBV12-4
d_call: TRBD2
cdr3_length: 16
j_call: TRBJ2-1
clone_size: few
cdr3_nt: TGTGCCAGCAGTCCAATGACTAGCGGGAGGGGGAATGAGCAGTTCTTC
cdr3_aa: CASSPMTSGRGNEQFF

v_call: TRBV6-1
d_call: -
cdr3_length: 15
j_call: TRBJ2-2
clone_size: -
cdr3_nt: TGTGCCAGGAGCCTCGGGGCTGCGAACACCGATAAGCTGTTTTTT
cdr3_aa: CARSLGAANTDKLFF